These 14 T cell receptor beta chains came from one sample sequenced in a study of blood T cell repertoires in COVID-19. Clones were read by immunoSEQ multiplex PCR, and TCRdb kept only the in-frame ones, dropping some. The table has some 400,000 clones, around 84% seen once. Sequenced input: peripheral blood. These receptors were taken from a human donor with acute or convalescent COVID-19. The donor label of this sample is uncertain.

The chain is built from TRBV6-5 and TRBJ1-4; maybe TRBD1 (5 bases). There are 14 residues in the CDR3. Trimming shortened V by 7 bases and J by 8 bases, and 17 bases separated the two germline ends. Germline-derived CDR1 and CDR2 are MNHEY and SVGAGI. For the CDR3, the DNA is TGTGCCAGCATGGGACTGGGGGGAAGAGAAAAACTGTTTTTT. It codes for CASMGLGGREKLFF.

This chain joins TRBV3-1 (or the pseudogene TRBV3-2) and TRBJ2-1, with a tentative D call TRBD1 (5 bases). Germline V gene lookup returns CDR1 LGHDT and CDR2 YNNKEL (reference sequence). The CDR3 has 16 residues. V lost 1 base to trimming and J lost 4 bases, with 14 bases between them. CDR3 bases: TGTGCCAGCAGCCAAGCTCCCGGACAAATTTACAATGAGCAGTTCTTC. Translation: CASSQAPGQIYNEQFF.

CDR3 in amino acids: CASRRGVSVSGYTF. Written as DNA, the CDR3 is TGTGCCAGCAGACGAGGTGTGTCAGTTTCTGGCTACACCTTC. This chain joins TRBV2 and TRBJ1-2; D unclear. CDR1 SNHLY and CDR2 FYNNEI come from the germline V gene. V dropped 6 bases and J dropped 7 bases, with 18 bases sitting between them. The CDR3 length is 14 residues. The variable domain in full, with the rest retrieved from reference TRBV2 and TRBJ1-2, is EPEVTQTPSHQVTQMGQEVILRCVPISNHLYFYWYRQILGQKVEFLVSFYNNEISEKSEIFDDQFSVERPDGSNFTLKIRSTKLEDSAMYFCASRRGVSVSGYTFGSGTRLTVV.

The chain combines TRBV6-5 with TRBJ2-7; D ambiguous. Germline V lookup: CDR1 MNHEY, CDR2 SVGAGI. V was pared by 7 bases and J by 8 bases, with 12 bases between. The CDR3 consists of 11 residues. CDR3 sequence (DNA): TGTGCCAGCAAGAGAGTCCAACAGCAGTACTTC. This gives the protein CASKRVQQQYF.

The chain is built from TRBV7-2 and TRBJ2-7; D remains ambiguous. V was pared by 4 bases and J by 2 bases, with 9 bases between. Germline V CDR1 and CDR2: SGHTA, FQGNSA. The CDR3 runs 13 residues. The CDR3 DNA reads TGTGCCAGCAGCTACACAACCGCCTACGAGCAGTACTTC. Protein sequence: CASSYTTAYEQYF.

The CDR3 nucleotides are TGTGCCACCGAAGCGGGACCCTACGAGCAGTACTTC. Translation gives CATEAGPYEQYF. The V call is TRBV28, the J call TRBJ2-7, with 7 nucleotides matching TRBD2. Trimming took 10 bases from V and 2 from J; bases not matched to a gene: 5. From germline, CDR1 is MDHEN and CDR2 SYDVKM. This CDR3 spans 12 amino acids.

The chain combines TRBV7-8 with TRBJ1-6; D not resolved. The CDR3 runs 16 residues. CDR1 and CDR2 (germline): SGHVS, FQNEAQ. V was trimmed by 2 bases and J by 9 bases, leaving 17 bases between them. The CDR3 DNA follows: TGTGCCAGCAGCTTAATACTAAGAACATCCGGTTCACCCCTCCACTTT. Protein sequence: CASSLILRTSGSPLHF.

V usage is TRBV11-2 and J usage is TRBJ1-2; 8 nucleotides line up with TRBD1. The CDR3 runs to 13 residues. Germline trimming cut 4 bases from V and 3 bases from J; bases unmatched to any gene: 1. CDR1 is SGHAT and CDR2 is FQNNGV in the germline V gene. CDR3 coding DNA: TGTGCCAGCAGCTCGACAGGGGACTATGGCTACACCTTC. It yields the protein CASSSTGDYGYTF.

The DNA of the CDR3 is TGTGCCAGCAGTACAGGGGGCTATGGCTACACCTTC. This codes for CASSTGGYGYTF. The gene calls are TRBV6-2 or TRBV6-3 and TRBJ1-2, with 8 bases matching TRBD1. Germline V gives CDR1 MNHEY, CDR2 SVGEGT. After removal of 5 bases from V and 4 bases from J, the junction contained 0 bases not matched to a gene. The CDR3 is made up of 12 amino acids.

The chain joins TRBV7-2 to TRBJ2-3; possibly TRBD2 for D (6 bases). Germline V gene sequence: CDR1 SGHTA, CDR2 FQGNSA. The CDR3 consists of 14 residues. V was pared by 7 bases and J by 6 bases, with 17 bases between. CDR3 in amino acids: CASNWGVRSDTQYF. DNA for the CDR3: TGTGCCAGCAACTGGGGGGTGCGGAGTGATACGCAGTATTTT.

The V gene is TRBV6-2 or TRBV6-3, the J gene TRBJ1-1, with TRBD1 matching 9 bases. The V gene end was trimmed by 5 bases and the J gene end by 0 bases; junction bases not matched to a gene: 13. Germline CDR1 and CDR2: MNHEY and SVGEGT. The CDR3 has 18 residues. The CDR3 nucleotides read TGTGCCAGCAGTCCGGGACAGGGCGACCTTTCCATGAACACTGAAGCTTTCTTT. The encoded protein is CASSPGQGDLSMNTEAFF.

CDR3 coding DNA: TGTGCCAGCAGCCGGGACAGGGCAGGATATGGCTACACCTTC. Translating it yields CASSRDRAGYGYTF. The chain joins TRBV7-2 to TRBJ1-2, with TRBD1 identical over 9 bases. Germline V lookup: CDR1 SGHTA, CDR2 FQGNSA. The CDR3 contains 14 residues. With V trimmed by 5 bases and J by 5 bases, 6 bases remained unmatched.

V is TRBV5-1 and J is TRBJ1-1; 9 bases agree with TRBD1. The junction had 14 bases not matched to a gene; V was cut back by 4 bases and J by 4 bases. The germline CDR1 and CDR2 sequences are SGHRS and YFSETQ. The CDR3 is 17 residues long. The DNA of the CDR3 is TGCGCCAGCAGCCGCGGGACAGGGATGATGCAGGTCACTGAAGCTTTCTTT. It translates to CASSRGTGMMQVTEAFF.

This chain links TRBV5-1 with TRBJ2-1; TRBD2 matches 9 bases. The junction had 8 bases not matched to a gene; V was cut back by 4 bases and J by 6 bases. The germline V gene encodes CDR1 SGHRS and CDR2 YFSETQ. The CDR3 consists of 15 residues. The CDR3 coding sequence is TGCGCCAGCAGCCCTCTAGCGGGAATGACCAATGAGCAGTTCTTC. Translating gives CASSPLAGMTNEQFF.